One and the same sample provided the 2 T cell receptor beta chains below, sequenced in a study of cytomegalovirus exposure and HLA in healthy donors (dated by TCRdb to the late 2010s). Libraries were prepared through the immunoSEQ multiplex PCR assay. For the multiplex PCR, a mixture combining 60 forward primers for TCR Vbeta segments and 13 reverse primers for TCR Jbeta segments was used. TCRdb limited this immuneACCESS table to in-frame rearrangements with V and J called. A share of clones is missing; checked studies link under half to unresolved V genes, and the rest is unexplained. The sample data list over 150,000 clones, and 75% of these were observed just once. The ten largest clones take up around 4.9% of the sample. The sequenced sample consisted of PBMCs. The origin of the receptors is a male donor in good health and CMV-seronegative.

This clone showed up just a few times. The chain joins TRBV5-1 to TRBJ2-7; the D gene is possibly TRBD2 (6 bases). Germline CDR1 reads SGHRS; CDR2 reads YFSETQ. This CDR3 contains 12 residues. Trimming took 4 bases from V and 6 from J, leaving 11 bases between them. In nucleotides, the CDR3 is TGCGCCAGCAGCCGGAGGGGTGGCGAGCAGTACTTC. It yields the protein CASSRRGGEQYF.

Concerning this clone itself: The sample holds other DNA sequences that translate to the same CDR3. The chain has TRBV6-1 and TRBJ1-5; 8 positions match TRBD1. V lost 1 base, J lost 8 bases, and 4 bases stayed unmatched. Germline V lookup: CDR1 MNHNS, CDR2 SASEGT. CDR3 length equals 14 residues. The CDR3 region has the DNA TGTGCCAGCAGTGAAGGGGACAGGCTGAAGCCCCAGCATTTT. Translated, it gives CASSEGDRLKPQHF.